Each of the 20 T cell receptor beta chains below was sequenced from the same sample in a study of shared clonotypes between healthy human individuals (dated by TCRdb to 2018 to 2020). CD8 naive samples consisted of CD45RO-negative cells that were positively selected for CCR7, yielding a CD45RA+CCR7+ population without TemRA cells. The library came from the immunoSEQ multiplex PCR assay. The clones in this table, taken by TCRdb from immuneACCESS, are in-frame only. Not every clone is retained; where verified, under half of the shortfall comes from an unresolved V gene, and the cause of the rest is unknown. The sample table holds some 630,000 clones, of which roughly 96% were seen once. The top ten constitute about 0.12% of the sample. The sample comprised naive CD8+ T cells sorted from blood. The meaning of the sample's cell subset or site label: CD45RA+CCR7+. All receptors come from a woman aged 30 to 39 in good health.

Here the CDR3 DNA reads TGTGCCAGCAGTTTATTAGACAGGGGGGACTATCAGCCCCAGCATTTT. This sequence encodes CASSLLDRGDYQPQHF. The chain employs TRBV28 and TRBJ1-5, with 9 bases matching TRBD1. Germline V gene data show CDR1 as MDHEN and CDR2 as SYDVKM. The CDR3 is made up of 16 amino acids. V shed 1 base, J shed 5 bases, and the junction held 6 bases outside the gene matches.

This clone was counted between two and nine times. The gene calls are TRBV7-9 and TRBJ1-5; D unclear. Germline CDR1 is SEHNR and CDR2 is FQNEAQ (reference sequence). V dropped 5 bases and J dropped 4 bases, with 6 bases sitting between them. The CDR3 is made up of 12 amino acids. Here the CDR3 DNA reads TGTGCCAGCAGCACGCTGAATCAGCCCCAGCATTTT. This translates into CASSTLNQPQHF.

V and J are TRBV5-1 and TRBJ1-1; tentative D call: TRBD1 (5 bases). CDR1 is SGHRS, CDR2 YFSETQ, per germline. This CDR3 spans 15 amino acids. Between the trimmed V and J ends, which lost 1 base and 5 bases, there was a span of 15 bases. The CDR3 bases are TGCGCCAGCAGCTTGTTTTCAGGGTCGAGTACTGAAGCTTTCTTT. Protein: CASSLFSGSSTEAFF.

The chain links TRBV2 to TRBJ2-7; 7 nucleotides line up with TRBD2. CDR3 size: 13 residues. V lost 8 bases to trimming and J lost 5 bases; unmatched junction nucleotides: 9. Germline-derived CDR1 and CDR2 are SNHLY and FYNNEI. CDR3 loop: CASEIAGLNEQYF. CDR3 in DNA: TGTGCCAGCGAGATAGCGGGTCTAAACGAGCAGTACTTC.

This chain joins TRBV9 and TRBJ2-7; the D is unclear. The germline gives CDR1 SGDLS, CDR2 YYNGEE. The CDR3 runs to 14 residues. V was clipped by 0 bases and J by 0 bases, with 7 bases between them. In DNA form, the CDR3 reads TGTGCCAGCAGCGTAGATTCGGACTCCTACGAGCAGTACTTC. It codes for CASSVDSDSYEQYF.

This chain uses TRBV29-1 with TRBJ1-4; 7 bases align to TRBD1. CDR1 is SQVTM and CDR2 is ANQGSEA in the germline V gene. The CDR3 covers 15 residues. With V trimmed by 4 bases and J by 8 bases, 13 bases remained unmatched. In DNA, the CDR3 is TGCAGCGTTGGGGACAGCGGGTCTAGGGGAGAAAAACTGTTTTTT. Translated, it gives CSVGDSGSRGEKLFF. The full variable domain, completed using reference TRBV29-1 and TRBJ1-4, is SAVISQKPSRDICQRGTSLTIQCQVDSQVTMMFWYRQQPGQSLTLIATANQGSEATYESGFVIDKFPISRPNLTFSTLTVSNMSPEDSSIYLCSVGDSGSRGEKLFFGSGTQLSVL.

The V gene is TRBV7-6, the J gene TRBJ1-1; D might be TRBD1 (6 bases). Trimming stripped 1 base from V and 5 bases from J, with 8 bases between. Germline CDR1 and CDR2: SGHVS and FNYEAQ. CDR3 length equals 13 residues. CDR3 in DNA: TGTGCCAGCAGCTTAGAGGGGGGAACTGAAGCTTTCTTT. This encodes CASSLEGGTEAFF.

This clone was counted a single time. The DNA for the CDR3 is TGCGCCAGCAGAGCGCCCGGGACTAGGGAGACCCAGTACTTC. This translates into CASRAPGTRETQYF. The gene calls are TRBV4-1 and TRBJ2-5, with 8 bases fitting TRBD2. J lost 5 bases, V lost 6 bases, and 8 bases had no gene match. Germline CDR1 and CDR2: MGHRA and YSYEKL. This CDR3 is built from 14 residues.

The chain recombines TRBV19 with TRBJ2-7, with D unresolved. Germline assignment: CDR1 LNHDA and CDR2 SQIVND (reference sequence). The length of the CDR3 is 13 residues. With 7 bases removed from V and 2 bases from J, the gap between germline ends came to 12 bases. CDR3 bases: TGTGCCAGTAAGGCGGACCCTACCTACGAGCAGTACTTC. This gives the protein CASKADPTYEQYF.

A few counts support this clone. V is TRBV30 and J is TRBJ1-4; the D gene is possibly TRBD1 (6 bases). Trimming left V 3 bases short and J 6 bases short, with 11 bases between. The CDR3 is 13 residues long. Germline CDR1 is GTSNPN and CDR2 is SVGIG (reference sequence). The CDR3 DNA follows: TGTGCCTGGAGGGGGGCGTATGATGAAAAACTGTTTTTT. Translated: CAWRGAYDEKLFF.

The CDR3 sequence is CASSTRTGTEAFF. Written as DNA, the CDR3 is TGTGCCAGCAGCACGAGGACGGGCACTGAAGCTTTCTTT. This chain links TRBV9 with TRBJ1-1; D is unclear. The germline V gene encodes CDR1 SGDLS and CDR2 YYNGEE. The CDR3 is made up of 13 amino acids. Trimming removed 4 bases at V and 4 bases at J, with 11 bases between.

V usage is TRBV6-6 and J usage is TRBJ2-7; D might be TRBD2 (6 bases). The germline CDR1 and CDR2 sequences are MNHNY and SVGAGI (reference sequence). Deletions cut 8 bases from V and 6 bases from J, with 17 bases between. The CDR3 runs to 13 residues. CDR3 in amino acids: CASETDGGFEQYF. The CDR3 nucleotides read TGTGCCAGCGAGACGGATGGGGGGTTCGAGCAGTACTTC.

V usage is TRBV5-1 and J usage is TRBJ1-3; D call uncertain. The CDR3 totals 13 residues. V gave up 2 bases and J gave up 0 bases, with 3 bases separating them. CDR1 is SGHRS, CDR2 YFSETQ, per germline. For the CDR3, the DNA is TGCGCCAGCAGCTTTTACTCTGGAAACACCATATATTTT. Its protein product is CASSFYSGNTIYF. Based on the CDR3 plus reference TRBV5-1 and TRBJ1-3, the full variable domain is KAGVTQTPRYLIKTRGQQVTLSCSPISGHRSVSWYQQTPGQGLQFLFEYFSETQRNKGNFPGRFSGRQFSNSRSEMNVSTLELGDSALYLCASSFYSGNTIYFGEGSWLTVV.

The chain couples TRBV7-9 to TRBJ2-3; TRBD2 matches 9 bases. The CDR3 totals 16 residues. The V gene's germline CDR1 is SEHNR and CDR2 FQNEAQ (reference sequence). The J segment lost 2 bases and the V segment lost 5 bases, leaving 8 bases of the junction unmatched. The CDR3 DNA is TGTGCCAGCAGCGTACTACTAGCGGGCCCCACAGATACGCAGTATTTT. Protein: CASSVLLAGPTDTQYF.

The V gene is TRBV2, the J gene TRBJ2-5, with D tentatively TRBD2 (5 bases). Germline V gives CDR1 SNHLY, CDR2 FYNNEI. The CDR3 is 13 amino acids. Deletions cut 8 bases from V and 5 bases from J, with 15 bases between. CDR3 sequence reads: CASLPARGETQYF. CDR3 bases: TGTGCCAGCCTGCCCGCCCGAGGGGAGACCCAGTACTTC. The full variable domain, rest sourced from reference TRBV2 and TRBJ2-5, is EPEVTQTPSHQVTQMGQEVILRCVPISNHLYFYWYRQILGQKVEFLVSFYNNEISEKSEIFDDQFSVERPDGSNFTLKIRSTKLEDSAMYFCASLPARGETQYFGPGTRLLVL.

The chain is built from TRBV5-8 and TRBJ2-7; D might be TRBD1 (6 bases). V lost 4 bases, J lost 5 bases, and 16 bases lay in between. The CDR3 length is 14 residues. Germline values: CDR1 SGHTS, CDR2 YDEGEE. CDR3 loop: CASSQGSLMHEQYF. The CDR3 DNA reads TGTGCCAGCAGCCAGGGGTCCCTTATGCACGAGCAGTACTTC.

The chain uses TRBV4-2 and TRBJ2-7; 8 bases agree with TRBD2. J gave up 1 base and V 4 bases, and 6 bases lay outside the gene matches. This CDR3 has 15 residues. Germline CDR1 LGHNA, CDR2 YNFKEQ. The CDR3, as DNA: TGTGCCAGCAGCCCTAGCAGCGGGGGATCCTACGAGCAGTACTTC. Amino acid sequence: CASSPSSGGSYEQYF.

As regards this clone: Compared with germline, one end of the junction differs, possibly owing to a read error. In the same sample, other DNA sequences code for this CDR3. The CDR3 sequence: CASSFHDGEQYF. Here the CDR3 DNA reads TGTGCCAGCAGCTTCCACGACGGCGAGCAGTATTTC. V gene TRBV11-1 combines with J gene TRBJ2-7; D remains ambiguous. From germline, CDR1 is SGHAT and CDR2 FQDESV (reference sequence). The CDR3 is 12 residues long.

This chain connects TRBV27 to TRBJ2-1, with D unclear. The V and J ends lost 5 bases and 5 bases respectively, with 19 bases between them. The V gene's germline CDR1 is MNHEY and CDR2 SMNVEV (reference sequence). This CDR3 comprises 16 residues. This CDR3 reads CASSPKQRLEDNEQFF. CDR3 in DNA: TGTGCCAGCAGTCCGAAACAGCGACTCGAAGACAATGAGCAGTTCTTC.

On this clone itself: Other DNA variants within this sample encode the same CDR3. The rearrangement uses TRBV27 and TRBJ2-7; D is unclear. The CDR3 extends over 13 amino acids. Trimming left V 0 bases short and J 3 bases short, with 6 bases between. Germline V gene data show CDR1 as MNHEY and CDR2 as SMNVEV (reference sequence). The CDR3 nucleotides are TGTGCCAGCAGTTTATCGACCGGCTACGAGCAGTACTTC. Translation gives CASSLSTGYEQYF.